These T cell receptor beta chains were read from a single sample in a study of T cells expressing NK-cell markers. TCRdb re-called the 5' RACE reads and catalogs CDR3 proteins one per entry, DNA excluded. The sample has 350,000 to 400,000 distinct CDR3 sequences; the top ten hold about 10%. The specimen sequenced was blood T cells: a sorted CD56 or NKG2C T cell subset, CD4+ or CD8+ T cells, or bulk PBMC T cells (not recorded which). These receptors originate from a woman in her forties or fifties in good health. The CDR3 runs from the conserved cysteine through the conserved F or W. The order of the fields is V gene, CDR3 length, J gene, CDR3 protein.

>TRBV12-3/TRBV12-4|13|TRBJ2-1
CASQSLSYNEQFF
>TRBV12-3/TRBV12-4|14|TRBJ2-7
CASNNRDRGGGQYF
>TRBV25-1|17|TRBJ2-3
CASSEWGAGVSSDTQYF
>TRBV20-1|14|TRBJ2-1
CSAPDLSSYNEQFF
>TRBV12-3/TRBV12-4|17|TRBJ2-3
CASSFRARGSSTDTQYF
>TRBV4-1|15|TRBJ2-7
CASSLQDSRSYEQYF
>TRBV20-1|13|TRBJ2-7
CSALAGTFYEQYF
>TRBV24-1|14|TRBJ1-5
CATSDDGTAQPQHF
>TRBV29-1|13|TRBJ2-7
CSGTSGGSYEQYF
>TRBV18|14|TRBJ1-1
CASSPELMNTEAFF
>TRBV4-1|15|TRBJ2-1
CASSPLRLGAGEQFF
>TRBV12-3/TRBV12-4|17|TRBJ2-6
CASSDPGIRRAGSSLTF
>TRBV5-1|16|TRBJ2-7
CASSLGLAGRTGEQYF
>TRBV20-1|16|TRBJ2-1
CSARPRRAGVHNEQFF
>TRBV21-1|17|TRBJ2-7
CASSKERDSETGYEQYF
>TRBV12-3/TRBV12-4|15|TRBJ1-3
CASSSNRVTGNTIYF
>TRBV29-1|13|TRBJ2-7
CSVEEGRAGEQYF
>TRBV5-1|14|TRBJ1-1
CASSLEGTTDEAFF
>TRBV2|15|TRBJ2-2
CASSEAGGDIGELFF
>TRBV19|14|TRBJ1-1
CASSIVAGHTEAFF
>TRBV5-1|15|TRBJ2-1
CASSLASGMVNEQFF
>TRBV5-5|18|TRBJ2-2
CASSPIHSSGPNTGELFF
>TRBV9|18|TRBJ2-1
CASSSNALLAGGLDEQFF
>TRBV12-3/TRBV12-4|16|TRBJ2-2
CASSSQGTLDTGELFF
>TRBV30|12|TRBJ2-3
CAWSVQTYTQYF
>TRBV6-1|14|TRBJ1-5
CASTLTDANQPQHF
>TRBV12-3/TRBV12-4|16|TRBJ2-1
CASSLLAGGPTDEQFF
>TRBV5-1|12|TRBJ1-2
CASSLAPGPYTF
>TRBV5-1|15|TRBJ1-3
CASSRTAGGLATIYF
>TRBV18|11|TRBJ2-7
CASSNRDEQYF
>TRBV20-1|12|TRBJ2-3
CSAEGGAYTQYF
>TRBV16|15|TRBJ1-1
CASSQNGFLNTEAFF
>TRBV20-1|12|TRBJ2-1
CSAGLGGNEQFF
>TRBV7-7|16|TRBJ2-1
CASSLASGDPFDEQFF
>TRBV5-4|15|TRBJ2-7
CASSFAALRSYEQYF
>TRBV7-6|14|TRBJ2-1
CASSSYFDGNEQFF
>TRBV5-1|14|TRBJ2-3
CASSPRYHTDTQYF
>TRBV7-2|14|TRBJ1-1
CASSQDRRDTEAFF
>TRBV12-3/TRBV12-4|15|TRBJ2-1
CASSWTAHSYNEQFF
>TRBV20-1|14|TRBJ2-2
CSASLLRGSGELFF
>TRBV29-1|14|TRBJ2-7
CSVGLLGQGSEQYF
>TRBV28|12|TRBJ2-1
CASSQLIREQFF
>TRBV24-1|13|TRBJ2-3
CATSRDPTDTQYF
>TRBV6-1|14|TRBJ1-1
CASDSILGNTEAFF
>TRBV6-2/TRBV6-3|15|TRBJ2-1
CASSGGWRALNEQFF
>TRBV29-1|11|TRBJ2-7
CSVESPQGQYF
>TRBV19|15|TRBJ2-3
CASSETGSQIDTQYF
>TRBV12-3/TRBV12-4|14|TRBJ2-7
CASRAPGRNYEQYF
>TRBV18|14|TRBJ2-1
CASSPIGVYNEQFF
>TRBV24-1|13|TRBJ2-2
CATLGPNTGELFF
>TRBV29-1|13|TRBJ2-2
CSAGQVNTGELFF
>TRBV29-1|12|TRBJ2-1
CSVKDRVNEQFF
>TRBV5-1|18|TRBJ2-7
CASSLGIAGGSGTYEQYF
>TRBV3-1|16|TRBJ2-4
CASSQVATGTKNIQYF